These 10 T cell receptor beta chains were all obtained from the same sample, sequenced in a study of shared clonotypes between healthy human individuals (dated by TCRdb to 2018 to 2021). Library prep was done by the immunoSEQ multiplex PCR assay. TCRdb took this table from immuneACCESS and kept in-frame rearrangements with V and J called. Such tables lack part of the clones; where checked against another copy, unresolved V genes explain under half of the gap, and the rest is unexplained. The sample records a few million clones, around 90% of which are singletons. The ten largest make up over 0.12% of the sample. The sample consisted of naive CD4+ T cells sorted from blood. This sample's cell subset or site label indicates: CD45RA+ positively selected. These TCRs come from a man in his late teens or twenties in good health.

Concerning this clone: Within the sample, other DNA sequences also encode this same CDR3. The V gene is TRBV6-5, the J gene TRBJ1-2; possible D gene TRBD1, 5 bases. Germline V gene sequence: CDR1 MNHEY, CDR2 SVGAGI. Between the trimmed V and J ends, which lost 0 bases and 4 bases, there was a span of 9 bases. The CDR3 is 14 amino acids. The CDR3 region is CASSYSQGGYGYTF. As DNA, the CDR3 is TGTGCCAGCAGTTACTCGCAGGGAGGCTATGGCTACACCTTC.

V and J are TRBV6-6 and TRBJ1-5, with 8 bases identical to TRBD1. The V gene's germline CDR1 is MNHNY and CDR2 SVGAGI (reference sequence). The CDR3 is 15 amino acids. The V gene end was trimmed by 4 bases and the J gene end by 2 bases; junction bases not matched to a gene: 4. The CDR3 protein is CASSLTGAGNQPQHF. The CDR3 bases are TGTGCCAGCAGTTTGACAGGGGCTGGCAATCAGCCCCAGCATTTT.

This clone has only one observation. The V call is TRBV5-1, the J call TRBJ2-7; the match to TRBD1 covers 11 bases. This CDR3 region has 16 residues. The V gene end was trimmed by 4 bases and the J gene end by 3 bases; junction bases not matched to a gene: 9. Germline CDR1 is SGHRS and CDR2 is YFSETQ. CDR3 region: CASSPMGQGVFYEQYF. CDR3 nucleotides: TGCGCCAGCAGCCCAATGGGACAGGGGGTCTTCTACGAGCAGTACTTC.

This sequence joins TRBV29-1 and TRBJ2-3; a possible D gene is TRBD2 (5 bases). The CDR3 extends over 13 amino acids. V lost 4 bases, J lost 5 bases, and 13 bases lay in between. Germline CDR1 is SQVTM and CDR2 is ANQGSEA. The CDR3 coding sequence is TGCAGCGTTGCGTGGGAGCTGGGAGATACGCAGTATTTT. Amino acids: CSVAWELGDTQYF.

This clone is a singleton in its sample. J is TRBJ1-6 and V is TRBV15, with TRBD1 matching over 7 bases. Germline CDR1 and CDR2: LNHNV and YYDKDF (reference sequence). This CDR3 spans 16 amino acids. With 0 bases clipped from V and 9 bases from J, the junction kept 8 bases outside the gene matches. CDR3 in amino acids: CATSRDPDRAGSPLHF. CDR3 nucleotides: TGTGCCACCAGCAGAGATCCCGACAGGGCCGGTTCACCCCTCCACTTT.

Remarks on this clone: This sample also contains other DNA sequences that code for the same CDR3. V and J are TRBV18 and TRBJ1-2; 8 bases agree with TRBD1. The germline V gene has CDR1 KGHSH and CDR2 LQKENI. The V gene end was trimmed by 4 bases and the J gene end by 5 bases; junction bases not matched to a gene: 3. CDR3 length: 13 residues. The CDR3 region is CASSLQGAYGYTF. In DNA, the CDR3 is TGTGCCAGCTCACTCCAGGGGGCATATGGCTACACCTTC.

As concerns this clone: Additional DNA sequences in this sample encode the identical CDR3. The chain recombines TRBV5-1 with TRBJ1-5; tentatively, D is TRBD1 (5 bases). CDR3 size: 14 residues. Per the germline V gene, CDR1 is SGHRS and CDR2 is YFSETQ. Trimming shortened V by 4 bases and J by 3 bases, and 11 bases separated the two germline ends. The CDR3 is CASSPGTVNQPQHF. The CDR3 bases are TGCGCCAGCAGCCCCGGGACGGTCAATCAGCCCCAGCATTTT.

Details on this clone: The sample contains more than one DNA sequence encoding this CDR3. The gene calls are TRBV7-2 and TRBJ2-7, with D hard to call. V was pared by 1 base and J by 4 bases, with 5 bases between. The CDR3 length is 12 residues. Germline CDR1 reads SGHTA; CDR2 reads FQGNSA. The CDR3 DNA follows: TGTGCCAGCAGCTTAGTAGGATACGAGCAGTACTTC. Protein: CASSLVGYEQYF.

The rearrangement links TRBV21-1 to TRBJ1-1. TRBV21-1 is a documented pseudogene. There are 14 residues in the CDR3. The CDR3 region has the DNA TGTGCCAGCGCTGGTAGGCGCGAGGGCACTGAAGCTTTCTTT. Translated, it gives CASAGRREGTEAFF.

The rearrangement links TRBV5-6 to TRBJ2-3; D is ambiguous. Germline CDR1 reads SGHDT; CDR2 reads YYEEEE. The CDR3 runs 12 residues. V was clipped by 3 bases and J by 0 bases, with 2 bases between them. The CDR3 bases are TGTGCCAGCAGCTGGAGCACAGATACGCAGTATTTT. Translated, it gives CASSWSTDTQYF.